This T cell receptor (beta chain) was found in a study of CD8 T cells in Susac syndrome. Peripheral blood CD8+ and CD4+ T cells were profiled by TCR beta sequencing. The CD8+ and CD4+ T cells were negatively isolated, with the TEMRA cells enriched by FACS. Overall study findings and caveats: Acknowledgment was made by the study that its TCR sequencing and HLA analysis involved a relatively small number of individuals.

This CDR3 has 14 residues. Trimming took 4 bases from V and 2 from J, leaving 9 bases between them. CDR1 and CDR2 from the germline V gene are MDHEN and SYDVKM. RNA in amounts of about 0.5 to 1 ug was reverse transcribed with random hexamers. Across 54 Vbeta and 13 Jbeta, immunoSEQ multiplex PCR amplified TCR beta CDR3. TCRdb re-called the immunoSEQ multiplex PCR reads with MiXCR, one entry per CDR3 protein. The table records about 130,000 distinct CDR3 sequences, about 95% of them present only once. In the case of this clonotype: Its target is not known.

The rearrangement joins TRBV28 to TRBJ2-1, with a tentative D call TRBD2 (5 bases). This clonotype originated in a human donor with multiple sclerosis. The sequencing input was CD4+ T cells from PBMCs. The CDR3 sequence: CASSSGIAYNEQFF. The CDR3 DNA sequence: TGTGCCAGCAGTTCCGGGATAGCCTACAATGAGCAGTTCTTC.